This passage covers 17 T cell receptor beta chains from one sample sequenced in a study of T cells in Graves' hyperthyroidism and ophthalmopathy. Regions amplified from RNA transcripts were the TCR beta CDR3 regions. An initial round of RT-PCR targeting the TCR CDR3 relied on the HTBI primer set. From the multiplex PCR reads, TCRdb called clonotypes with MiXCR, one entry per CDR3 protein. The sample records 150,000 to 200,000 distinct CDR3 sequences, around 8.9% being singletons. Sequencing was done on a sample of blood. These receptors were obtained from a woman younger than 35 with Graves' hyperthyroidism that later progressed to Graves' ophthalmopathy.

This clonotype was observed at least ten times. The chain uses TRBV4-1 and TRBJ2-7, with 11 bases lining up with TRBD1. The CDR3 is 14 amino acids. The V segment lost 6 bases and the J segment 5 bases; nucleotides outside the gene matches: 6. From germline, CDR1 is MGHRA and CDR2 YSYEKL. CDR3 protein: CASRVWTGGHEQYF. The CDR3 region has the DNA TGCGCCAGCAGAGTCTGGACAGGGGGCCACGAGCAGTACTTC.

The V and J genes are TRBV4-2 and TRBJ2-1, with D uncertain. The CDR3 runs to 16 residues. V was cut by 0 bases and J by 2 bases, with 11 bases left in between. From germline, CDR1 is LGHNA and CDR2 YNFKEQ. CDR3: CASSQEFNLPYNEQFF. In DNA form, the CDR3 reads TGTGCCAGCAGCCAAGAATTCAACCTGCCCTACAATGAGCAGTTCTTC.

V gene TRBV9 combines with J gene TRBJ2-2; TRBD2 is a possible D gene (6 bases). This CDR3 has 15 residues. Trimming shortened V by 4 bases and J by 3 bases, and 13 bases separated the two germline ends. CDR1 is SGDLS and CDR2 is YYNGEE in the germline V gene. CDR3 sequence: CASSPGVRDTGELFF. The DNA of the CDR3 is TGTGCCAGCAGCCCGGGGGTTAGGGACACCGGGGAGCTGTTTTTT.

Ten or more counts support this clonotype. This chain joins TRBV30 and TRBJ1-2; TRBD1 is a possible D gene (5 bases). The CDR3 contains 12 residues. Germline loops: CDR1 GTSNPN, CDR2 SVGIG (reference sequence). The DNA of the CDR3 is TGTGCTAGATACGACACAGGCTATGGCTACACCTTC. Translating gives CARYDTGYGYTF.

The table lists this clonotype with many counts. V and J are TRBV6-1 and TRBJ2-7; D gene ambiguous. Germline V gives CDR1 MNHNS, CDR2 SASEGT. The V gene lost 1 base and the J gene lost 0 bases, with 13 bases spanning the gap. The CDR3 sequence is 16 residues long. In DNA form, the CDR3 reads TGTGCCAGCAGTGAAGTCCCCTTAGCAGCCTCCTACGAGCAGTACTTC. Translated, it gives CASSEVPLAASYEQYF.

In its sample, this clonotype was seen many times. The CDR3 loop is CASSLMGGRREQYF. DNA for the CDR3: TGTGCCAGCAGTTTAATGGGGGGCCGGAGGGAGCAGTACTTC. The chain joins TRBV12-3 or TRBV12-4 to TRBJ2-7; D may correspond to TRBD1 or TRBD2 (6 bases each). The CDR3 totals 14 residues. Trimming left V 2 bases short and J 7 bases short, with 15 bases between.

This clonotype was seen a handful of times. CDR3 sequence: CASSQNGGTTQETQYF. The DNA for the CDR3 is TGTGCCAGCAGCCAAAACGGGGGCACTACCCAAGAGACCCAGTACTTC. V gene TRBV4-2 combines with J gene TRBJ2-5; D is possibly TRBD1 or TRBD2 (6 bases each). The CDR3 consists of 16 residues. CDR1 and CDR2 from the germline V gene are LGHNA and YNFKEQ. V lost 2 bases and J 1 base, leaving 14 bases between the germline ends.

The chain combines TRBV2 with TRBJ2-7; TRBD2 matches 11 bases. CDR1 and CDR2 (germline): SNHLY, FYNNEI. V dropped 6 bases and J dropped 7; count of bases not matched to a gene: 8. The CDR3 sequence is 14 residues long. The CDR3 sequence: CASRETSGSSEQYF. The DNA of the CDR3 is TGTGCCAGCAGAGAAACTAGCGGGAGCAGTGAGCAGTACTTC.

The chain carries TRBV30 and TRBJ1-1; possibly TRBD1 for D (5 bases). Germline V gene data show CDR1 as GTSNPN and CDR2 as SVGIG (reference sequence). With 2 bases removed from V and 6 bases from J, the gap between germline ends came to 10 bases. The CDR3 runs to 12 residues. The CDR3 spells CAWSTPGPEAFF. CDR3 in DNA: TGTGCCTGGAGTACACCGGGACCTGAAGCTTTCTTT.

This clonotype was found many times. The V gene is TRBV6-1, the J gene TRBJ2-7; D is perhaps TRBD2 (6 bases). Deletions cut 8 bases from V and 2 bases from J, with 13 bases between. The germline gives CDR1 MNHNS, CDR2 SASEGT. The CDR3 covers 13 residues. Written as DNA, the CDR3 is TGTGCCAGCTCACCGGCGGGAACCTACGAGCAGTACTTC. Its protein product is CASSPAGTYEQYF.

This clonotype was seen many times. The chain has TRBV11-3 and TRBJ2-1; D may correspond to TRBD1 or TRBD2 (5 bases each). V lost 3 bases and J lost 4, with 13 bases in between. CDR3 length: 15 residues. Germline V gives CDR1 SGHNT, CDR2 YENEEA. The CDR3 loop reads CASSFEGTGYNEQFF. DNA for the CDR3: TGTGCCAGCAGCTTCGAGGGGACGGGTTACAATGAGCAGTTCTTC.

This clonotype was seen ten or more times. The CDR3 is CASSYGRGGGTQYF. CDR3 DNA sequence: TGTGCCAGCAGTTACGGCCGGGGAGGGGGGACCCAGTACTTC. The chain links TRBV6-6 to TRBJ2-5; D perhaps matches TRBD2 (7 bases). Trimming shortened V by 2 bases and J by 7 bases, and 14 bases separated the two germline ends. Germline V lookup: CDR1 MNHNY, CDR2 SVGAGI (reference sequence). The CDR3 has 14 amino acids.

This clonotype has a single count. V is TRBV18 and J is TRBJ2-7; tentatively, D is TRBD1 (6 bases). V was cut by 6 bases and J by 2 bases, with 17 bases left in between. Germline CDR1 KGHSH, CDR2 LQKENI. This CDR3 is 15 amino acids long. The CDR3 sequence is CASSLITRGPYEQYF. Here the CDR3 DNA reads TGTGCCAGCTCTCTAATAACCAGGGGTCCCTACGAGCAGTACTTC.

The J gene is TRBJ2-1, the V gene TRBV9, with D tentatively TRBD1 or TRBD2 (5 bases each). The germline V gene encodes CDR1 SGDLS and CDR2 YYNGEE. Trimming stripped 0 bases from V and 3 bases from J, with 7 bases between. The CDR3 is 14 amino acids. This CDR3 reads CASSVEGRYNEQFF. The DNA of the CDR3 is TGTGCCAGCAGCGTAGAGGGACGCTACAATGAGCAGTTCTTC. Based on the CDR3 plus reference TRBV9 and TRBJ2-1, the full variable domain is DSGVTQTPKHLITATGQRVTLRCSPRSGDLSVYWYQQSLDQGLQFLIQYYNGEERAKGNILERFSAQQFPDLHSELNLSSLELGDSALYFCASSVEGRYNEQFFGPGTRLTVL.

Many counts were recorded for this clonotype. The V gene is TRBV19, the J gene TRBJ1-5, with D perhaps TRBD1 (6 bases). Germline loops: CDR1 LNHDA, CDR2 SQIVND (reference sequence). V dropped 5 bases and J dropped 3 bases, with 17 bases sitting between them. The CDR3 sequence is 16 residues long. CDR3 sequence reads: CASSSEPTGLNQPQHF. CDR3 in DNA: TGTGCCAGTAGTTCGGAACCTACAGGGCTCAATCAGCCCCAGCATTTT.

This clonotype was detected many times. This CDR3 reads CASSHTEGRASTDTQYF. CDR3 coding DNA: TGTGCCAGCAGCCATACCGAGGGGCGGGCTAGCACAGATACGCAGTATTTT. The chain carries TRBV6-1 and TRBJ2-3, with D possibly called TRBD1 or TRBD2 (5 bases each). The CDR3 consists of 17 residues. The germline V gene has CDR1 MNHNS and CDR2 SASEGT. The V end was cut by 6 bases, the J end by 0 bases, with 19 bases between.

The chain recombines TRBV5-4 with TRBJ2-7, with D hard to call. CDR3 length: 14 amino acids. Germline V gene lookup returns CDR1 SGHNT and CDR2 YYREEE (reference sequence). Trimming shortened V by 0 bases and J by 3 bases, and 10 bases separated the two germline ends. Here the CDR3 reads CASSLDVSGYEQYF. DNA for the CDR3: TGTGCCAGCAGCTTGGATGTATCTGGCTACGAGCAGTACTTC.